This TCR beta chain emerged from a study of cytomegalovirus exposure and HLA in healthy donors (dated by TCRdb to 2015 to 2018). Study-level background: An earlier analysis of around 600 of the donors reported 276 Gb of sequence data and roughly 100 million unique TCR beta sequences from 150 million to 200 million T cells. About 320 gigabases of sequencing data and tens of millions of unique TCR sequences were included in an early release covering under 650 HLA-typed donors. Roughly 5 DR-DQ haplotypes were handled as single units for association and clustering, since linkage in the cohort was strong. Donor age, sex, ethnicity and CMV serostatus were compiled alongside the repertoire data. Rather than using new phenotypic data, the later analysis identified candidate immune exposures from TCR beta sequences and from how often those sequences occurred across donors. Of the 398 genotyped donors, over 80% were placed in the genetic ancestry cluster associated with self-reported Caucasian donors. In a later genetic analysis, genome-wide SNP genotypes for 398 of the 666 donors were used, and that subset was treated as a discovery cohort. On average, roughly 250,000 unique TCR beta nucleotide sequences were sequenced per donor among some 420 genotyped donors of the cohort, with approximately 18% of those sequences being non-productive. The study used immunosequencing to profile the T cell repertoires of 600 to 850 subjects and linked those repertoires to cytomegalovirus serostatus. To decide whether each TCR beta V gene segment behaved as functional or pseudogenic, an earlier analysis of 587 of the donors relied on high-throughput TCR beta sequencing. All discovery cohort repertoires had been generated using a single sequencing platform. The number of typed donors differed by locus: about 620-640 for A, B, C, DRB1 and DQB1; 500 to 550 for DQA1; about 600 for DPA1; and around 450 for DPB1. To predict cytomegalovirus infection status, the study brought together high-throughput TCR immunosequencing, statistical association of individual TCRs with disease status, and machine learning. HLA typing covered class I and class II loci at four-digit resolution. To study patterns of TCR occurrence, a later analysis re-analyzed previously published TCR beta repertoires from under 750 donors and added high-resolution HLA genotyping. The aim of the study was to test whether cataloging public T cell receptors could identify signatures of past pathogen exposure. A separate validation cohort of roughly 110 different subjects was used in addition to the 666-subject first cohort. Results and caveats for the whole study, not just this receptor: According to the authors, the approach could potentially be generalized to other disease states and immunological phenotypes. Strong co-occurrence of HLA alleles, especially DR and DQ, made assigning TCR associations to individual alleles difficult. In both the original and validation cohorts, the classifier was reported to diagnose cytomegalovirus status with high specificity and sensitivity. Roughly uniform sequencing depth across donors was assumed in presence/absence analyses, although this assumption may not hold. A later analysis associated some 17,000 TCR beta sequences with specific HLA alleles at a false discovery rate of 0.05. In this cohort, only TCR beta chains were sequenced, and detectable features were limited by the absence of alpha or paired-chain data. A further reported finding was that TCR beta sequences accurately predicted the HLA-A and HLA-B alleles for most subjects in the first cohort. A later genetic analysis associated a missense DCLRE1C variant with V-gene and J-gene trimming of TCR beta chains, and an independent cohort replicated the association. A later analysis found that most CMV-associated TCR beta chains appeared HLA-restricted, with HLA associations seemingly driven largely by CMV exposure. In an earlier analysis of around 500 of the donors, most TCR beta V segments appeared in productive rearrangements about 87% or about 30% of the time, broadly matching IMGT annotations. Correlated functional status among segregating V segments might reflect linkage disequilibrium, but an unknown experimental factor could not be ruled out. The only immune exposure information available for the cohort was CMV serostatus. In vitro tests confirmed that three of the cytomegalovirus-associated TCR beta chains recognize cytomegalovirus antigens. Because HLA typing was missing for some donors at each locus, association tests included only the typed subset. A total of 150 to 200 TCR beta chains were listed by the study as associated with cytomegalovirus. While some public TCRs were present in many individuals, most TCR sequences turned up only very rarely across donors. In a later analysis, HLA-associated TCR beta chains were found to be more clonally expanded and to have lower generation probabilities than equally common non-associated chains. The earlier analysis of a few hundred of the donors excluded fewer than 20 rarely observed V segments, including chromosome 9 orphons, because counts were too low. The sequencing pipeline was judged likely to have produced a cluster of highly shared sequence variants as a technical artifact. Compared with the approximately 710-donor mean, donors in an Asian-associated ancestry cluster had fewer N-insertions in productive TCRs, according to a later genetic analysis. According to a later analysis, parvovirus B19, influenza, CMV and Epstein-Barr virus appeared linked to several top co-occurrence clusters. Some IMGT-functional V segments, including TRBV6-2 and TRBV6-3, could not be distinguished by the 87-base-pair reads and were therefore excluded. A later analysis found that TCR association rates varied across HLA loci, with DRB1 alleles showing the most associated TCRs and HLA-C alleles the fewest.

The receptor library was made with the immunoSEQ multiplex PCR assay. The multiplex PCR relied on a mix of 60 forward primers for TCR Vbeta segments and 13 reverse primers for TCR Jbeta segments. Amplification of the CDR3 region of rearranged TCR beta genes was performed with a multiplex PCR assay on genomic DNA. The amplified TCR beta libraries were sequenced on the Illumina HiSeq System as 87-base-pair reads. On the authors' methods: Across the 600 to 700 repertoires, a later analysis counted approximately 75 million unique TCR beta chains, roughly 11 million of which were shared by at least two donors. Raw reads were error-corrected and collapsed into unique sequences with a nearest-neighbor algorithm that merged closely related sequences to remove PCR and sequencing errors. Alignment of CDR3 sequences to IMGT reference sequences was used to assign V, D and J gene segments. Each retained sequence needed at least a six-nucleotide match to both a V gene segment and a J gene segment. Rearrangements were called productive when the CDR3 lacked stop codons and stayed in frame with V and J; all others were non-productive. Following IMGT convention, CDR3 was defined as the stretch from the second conserved V-encoded cysteine to the conserved J-encoded phenylalanine. The earlier analysis of about 640 of the donors excluded any sequence lacking an unambiguous match to a single V gene segment. In an earlier analysis of roughly 500 of the donors, V segments were called functional above 56.7% productive rearrangements and were called segregating when the between-donor standard deviation exceeded 5%. To diagnose cytomegalovirus status from the catalog of TCR beta chain sequences, a statistical classification framework was built. A later analysis assigned V and J genes by comparing TCR nucleotide sequences with IMGT/GENE-DB human TR gene sequences. A later analysis assigned CDR3 sequences and most-parsimonious VDJ recombination scenarios with the TCRdist pipeline. In a later analysis, each TCR beta chain was defined by its CDR3 amino acid sequence together with its V-gene family, and reads lacking a unique V-gene family were excluded. As a way to deal with suspected cross-contamination and a sequencing artifact, a later analysis dropped hundreds of nucleotide sequences that were highly shared and had low generation probability. In a later analysis, a clonal expansion index for each public chain was calculated from normalized within-repertoire ranks of inferred template counts. Generation probabilities in a later analysis came from a VDJ recombination model fitted to out-of-frame rearrangements, and those results were checked against IGoR. In a later analysis, hypergeometric tests were used to score TCR-TCR, TCR-HLA and TCR-CMV co-occurrence, with a repertoire-size bias correction applied to TCR pairs. To estimate false discovery rates, a later analysis permuted the HLA or CMV assignments 20 times. A later analysis grouped co-occurring TCRs with DBSCAN, adding TCRdist sequence similarity when clustering within HLA-allele-positive subsets. For co-occurrence clustering, repertoires with fewer than 30,000 or more than 120,000 public chains were excluded, along with roughly 5 repertoires with anomalous nucleotide sharing. As stored in TCRdb, this immuneACCESS dataset retains in-frame rearrangements with V and J assigned. A fraction of the clones does not appear; measured against another copy, unresolved V genes explain less than half of the discrepancy, and the remainder lacks a known reason. V and J calls and clone size follow that table, whereas D and trimming were derived from the DNA. Across this sample there are roughly 170,000 clones, with 60% to 85% seen only once. The ten most abundant clones make up about 0.8% of the sample.

Regarding this clone: It lacks a known antigen. No clone much larger than this one lies a single base away; base qualities are absent.

The cohort comprised fewer than 700 healthy bone marrow donors. At the time of sampling, all cohort members were nominally healthy, though unrecorded immune exposures were likely present. The donor was CMV seronegative and belonged to the group of under 400 seronegative cohort members. A peripheral blood sample was collected from each donor, and TCR beta sequencing was performed on peripheral blood mononuclear cells. Genomic DNA was extracted from the blood cell samples with the Qiagen DNeasy Blood Extraction Kit. V is trimmed back by 4 bases and J by 11 bases, and the junction contains 7 bases that no gene match accounts for. From its cysteine to its phenylalanine, the CDR3 spans 14 amino acids. Only the CDR3 part of the read is kept: 42 bases, read in frame from the first base. Per the germline V gene, SGHTA is the CDR1 and FQGNSA is the CDR2.

The sequencing input was PBMCs. This clonotype was obtained from a female donor in good health and CMV-seronegative. The V and J genes are TRBV7-2 and TRBJ2-7; TRBD2 agrees with 14 junctional bases. The CDR3 reads CASSSGTSGSTKYF. The DNA sequence reads TGTGCCAGCAGCTCCGGGACTAGCGGGAGCACGAAGTACTTC. With the rest looked up from the reference TRBV7-2 and TRBJ2-7 genes rather than sequenced, the full variable domain is GAGVSQSPSNKVTEKGKDVELRCDPISGHTALYWYRQSLGQGLEFLIYFQGNSAPDKSGLPSDRFSAERTGGSVSTLTIQRTQQEDSAVYLCASSSGTSGSTKYFGPGTRLTVT.